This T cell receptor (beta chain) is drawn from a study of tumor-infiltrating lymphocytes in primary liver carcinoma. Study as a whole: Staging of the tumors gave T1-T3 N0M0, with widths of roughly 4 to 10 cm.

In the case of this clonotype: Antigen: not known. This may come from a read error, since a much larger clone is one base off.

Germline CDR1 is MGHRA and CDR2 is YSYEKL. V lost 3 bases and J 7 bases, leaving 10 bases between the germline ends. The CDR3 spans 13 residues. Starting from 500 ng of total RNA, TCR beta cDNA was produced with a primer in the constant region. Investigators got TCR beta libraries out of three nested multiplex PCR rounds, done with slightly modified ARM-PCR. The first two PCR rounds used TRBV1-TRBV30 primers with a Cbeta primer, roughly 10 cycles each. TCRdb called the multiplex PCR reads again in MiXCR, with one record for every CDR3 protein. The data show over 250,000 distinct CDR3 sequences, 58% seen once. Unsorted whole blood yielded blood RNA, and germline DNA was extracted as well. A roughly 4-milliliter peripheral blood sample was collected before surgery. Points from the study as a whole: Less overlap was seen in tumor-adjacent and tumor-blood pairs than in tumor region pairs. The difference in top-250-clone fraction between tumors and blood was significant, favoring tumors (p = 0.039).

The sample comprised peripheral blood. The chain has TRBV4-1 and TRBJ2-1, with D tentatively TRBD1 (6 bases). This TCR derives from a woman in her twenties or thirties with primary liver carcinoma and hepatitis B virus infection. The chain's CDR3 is CASSHYTGNEQFF. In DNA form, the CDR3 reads TGCGCCAGCAGCCATTACACAGGGAATGAGCAGTTCTTC.